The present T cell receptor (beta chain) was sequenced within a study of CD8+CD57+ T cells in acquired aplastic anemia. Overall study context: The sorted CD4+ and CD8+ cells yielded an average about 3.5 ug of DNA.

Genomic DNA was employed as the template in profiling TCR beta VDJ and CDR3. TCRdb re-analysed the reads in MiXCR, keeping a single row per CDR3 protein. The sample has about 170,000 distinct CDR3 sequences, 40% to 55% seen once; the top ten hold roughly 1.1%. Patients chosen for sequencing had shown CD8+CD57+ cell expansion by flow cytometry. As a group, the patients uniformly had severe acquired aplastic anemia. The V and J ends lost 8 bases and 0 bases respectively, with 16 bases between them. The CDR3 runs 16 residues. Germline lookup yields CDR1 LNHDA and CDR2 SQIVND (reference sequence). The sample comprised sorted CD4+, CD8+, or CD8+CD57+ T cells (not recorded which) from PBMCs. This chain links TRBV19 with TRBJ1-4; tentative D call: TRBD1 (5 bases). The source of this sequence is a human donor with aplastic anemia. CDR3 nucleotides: TGTGCCAGTGGCCAGGGTGTAAGAGCAACTAATGAAAAACTGTTTTTT. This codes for CASGQGVRATNEKLFF.